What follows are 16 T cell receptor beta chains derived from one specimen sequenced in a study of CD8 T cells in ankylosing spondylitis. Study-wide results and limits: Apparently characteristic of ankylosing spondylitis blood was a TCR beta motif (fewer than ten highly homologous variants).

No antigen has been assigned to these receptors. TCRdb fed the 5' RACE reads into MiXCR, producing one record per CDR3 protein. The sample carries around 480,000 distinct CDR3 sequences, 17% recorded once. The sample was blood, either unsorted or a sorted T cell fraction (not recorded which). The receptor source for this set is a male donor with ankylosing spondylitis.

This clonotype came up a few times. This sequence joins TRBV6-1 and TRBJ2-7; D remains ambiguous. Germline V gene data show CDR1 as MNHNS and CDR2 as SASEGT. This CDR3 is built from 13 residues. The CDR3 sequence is CASESNGAYEQYF. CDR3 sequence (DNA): TGTGCAAGTGAGTCCAACGGAGCCTACGAGCAGTACTTC.

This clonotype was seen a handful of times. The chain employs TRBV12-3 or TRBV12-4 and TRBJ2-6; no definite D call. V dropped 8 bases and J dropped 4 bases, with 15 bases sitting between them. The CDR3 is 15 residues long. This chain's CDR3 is CASQRETMGANVLTF. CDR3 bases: TGTGCCAGCCAGCGAGAAACTATGGGGGCCAACGTCCTGACTTTC.

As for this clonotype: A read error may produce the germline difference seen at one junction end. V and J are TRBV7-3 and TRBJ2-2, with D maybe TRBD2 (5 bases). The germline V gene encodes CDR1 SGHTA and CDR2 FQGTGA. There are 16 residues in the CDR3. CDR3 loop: CASGLMPRANTGELFF. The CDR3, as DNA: TGTGCCAGCGGCTTAATGCCGCGGGCGAACACCGGGGAGCTGTTTTTT.

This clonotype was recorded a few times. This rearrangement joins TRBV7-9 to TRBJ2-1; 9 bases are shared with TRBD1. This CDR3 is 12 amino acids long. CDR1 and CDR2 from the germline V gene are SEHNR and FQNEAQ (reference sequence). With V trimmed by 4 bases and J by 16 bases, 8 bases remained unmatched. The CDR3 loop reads CASSSGQGLGFF. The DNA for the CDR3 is TGTGCCAGCAGCTCGGGACAGGGTTTGGGATTCTTC.

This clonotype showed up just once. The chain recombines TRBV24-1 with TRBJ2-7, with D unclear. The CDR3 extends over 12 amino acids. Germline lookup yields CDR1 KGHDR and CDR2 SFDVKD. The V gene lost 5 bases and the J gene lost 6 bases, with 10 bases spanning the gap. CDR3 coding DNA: TGTGCCACCAGTGCCGGAAGTGGCGAGCAGTACTTC. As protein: CATSAGSGEQYF.

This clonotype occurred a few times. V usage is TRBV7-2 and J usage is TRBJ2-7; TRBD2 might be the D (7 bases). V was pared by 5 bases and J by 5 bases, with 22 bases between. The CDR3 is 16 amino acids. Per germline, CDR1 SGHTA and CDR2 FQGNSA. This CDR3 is CASSTRGGREIHEQYF. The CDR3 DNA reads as TGTGCCAGCAGCACCCGAGGGGGGCGGGAGATCCACGAGCAGTACTTC.

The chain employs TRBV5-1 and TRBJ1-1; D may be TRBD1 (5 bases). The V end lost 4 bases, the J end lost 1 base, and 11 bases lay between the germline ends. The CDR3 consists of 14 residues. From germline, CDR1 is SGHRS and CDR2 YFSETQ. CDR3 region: CASSRGGRNTEAFF. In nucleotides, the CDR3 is TGCGCCAGCAGCCGGGGGGGGAGGAACACTGAAGCTTTCTTT.

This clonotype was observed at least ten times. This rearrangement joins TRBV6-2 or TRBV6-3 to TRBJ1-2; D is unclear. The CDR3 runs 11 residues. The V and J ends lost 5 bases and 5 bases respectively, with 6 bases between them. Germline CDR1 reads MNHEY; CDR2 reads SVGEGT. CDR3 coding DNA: TGTGCCAGCAGTGAGTCTTATGGCTACACCTTC. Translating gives CASSESYGYTF.

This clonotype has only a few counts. CDR3 DNA: TGTGCCAGCACCAGGGTCAACATTCAGTACTTC. It yields the protein CASTRVNIQYF. This chain connects TRBV2 to TRBJ2-4; possible D gene TRBD1, 5 bases. CDR1 is SNHLY and CDR2 is FYNNEI in the germline V gene. This CDR3 spans 11 amino acids. V lost 7 bases and J lost 7, with 8 bases in between.

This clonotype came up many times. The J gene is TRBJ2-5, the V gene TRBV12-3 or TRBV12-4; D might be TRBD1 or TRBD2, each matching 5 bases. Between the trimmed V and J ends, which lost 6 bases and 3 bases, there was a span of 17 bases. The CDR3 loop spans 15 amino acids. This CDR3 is CASSKDRGGKETQYF. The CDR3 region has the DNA TGTGCCAGCAGCAAGGATCGGGGCGGCAAAGAGACCCAGTACTTC.

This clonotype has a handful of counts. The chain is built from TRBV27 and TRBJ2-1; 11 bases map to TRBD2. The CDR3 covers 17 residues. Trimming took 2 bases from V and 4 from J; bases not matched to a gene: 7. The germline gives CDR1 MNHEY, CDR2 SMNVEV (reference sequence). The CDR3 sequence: CASSLSVGLAAYNEQFF. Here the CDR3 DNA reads TGTGCCAGCAGTTTAAGTGTGGGACTAGCGGCTTACAATGAGCAGTTCTTC.

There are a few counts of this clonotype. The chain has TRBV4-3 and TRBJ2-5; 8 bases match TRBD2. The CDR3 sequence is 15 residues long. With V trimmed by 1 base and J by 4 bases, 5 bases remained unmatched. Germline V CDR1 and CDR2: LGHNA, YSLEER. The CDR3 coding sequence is TGCGCCAGCAGCCAAGCGGGAGGGCTGGTAGAGACCCAGTACTTC. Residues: CASSQAGGLVETQYF.

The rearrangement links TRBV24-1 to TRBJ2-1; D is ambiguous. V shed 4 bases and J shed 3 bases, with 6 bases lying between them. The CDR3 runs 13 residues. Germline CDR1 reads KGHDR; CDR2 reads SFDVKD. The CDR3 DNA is TGTGCCACCAGTGACCCTATCTACAATGAGCAGTTCTTC. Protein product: CATSDPIYNEQFF.

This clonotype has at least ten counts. The CDR3 is CASSAGNEQFF. The CDR3 DNA reads TGTGCCAGCAGCGCGGGCAATGAGCAGTTCTTC. J is TRBJ2-1 and V is TRBV7-9, with D possibly being TRBD2 (5 bases). The ends were cut back, 5 bases at V and 6 bases at J, with 5 bases in the middle. In germline, CDR1 is SEHNR, CDR2 FQNEAQ (reference sequence). The CDR3 is 11 amino acids.

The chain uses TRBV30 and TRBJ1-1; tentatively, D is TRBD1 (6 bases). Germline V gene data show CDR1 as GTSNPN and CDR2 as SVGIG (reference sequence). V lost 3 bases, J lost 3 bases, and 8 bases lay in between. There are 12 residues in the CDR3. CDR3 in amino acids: CAWSGQYTEAFF. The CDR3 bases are TGTGCCTGGAGCGGACAGTACACTGAAGCTTTCTTT.

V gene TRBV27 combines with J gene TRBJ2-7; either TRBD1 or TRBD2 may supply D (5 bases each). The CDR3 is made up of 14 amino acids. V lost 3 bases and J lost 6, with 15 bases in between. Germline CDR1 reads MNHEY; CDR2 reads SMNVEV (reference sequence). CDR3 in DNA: TGTGCCAGCAGTTTGGGGGTGGGTGGGCGCGAGCAGTACTTC. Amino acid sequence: CASSLGVGGREQYF.